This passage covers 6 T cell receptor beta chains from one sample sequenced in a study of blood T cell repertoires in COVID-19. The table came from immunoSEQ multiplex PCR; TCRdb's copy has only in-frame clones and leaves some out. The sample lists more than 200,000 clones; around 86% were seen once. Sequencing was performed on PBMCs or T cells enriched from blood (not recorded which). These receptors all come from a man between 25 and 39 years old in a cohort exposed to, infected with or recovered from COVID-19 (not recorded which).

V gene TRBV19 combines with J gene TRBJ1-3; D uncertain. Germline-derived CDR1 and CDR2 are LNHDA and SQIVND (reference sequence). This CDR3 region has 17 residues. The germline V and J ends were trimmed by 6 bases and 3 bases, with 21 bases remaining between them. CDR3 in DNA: TGTGCCAGTAGCCAGAGAATAACAGTTTTCTTTGGAAACACCATATATTTT. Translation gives CASSQRITVFFGNTIYF.

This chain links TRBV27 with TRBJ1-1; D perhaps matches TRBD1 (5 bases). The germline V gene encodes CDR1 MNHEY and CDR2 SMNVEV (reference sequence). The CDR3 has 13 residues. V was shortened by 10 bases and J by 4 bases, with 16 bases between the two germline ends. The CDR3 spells CATGVGNFTEAFF. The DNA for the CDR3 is TGTGCCACGGGGGTGGGGAATTTCACTGAAGCTTTCTTT.

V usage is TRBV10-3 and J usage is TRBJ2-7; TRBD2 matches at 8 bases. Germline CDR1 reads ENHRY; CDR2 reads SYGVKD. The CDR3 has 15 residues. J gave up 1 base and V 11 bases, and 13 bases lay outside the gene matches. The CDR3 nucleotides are TGTGCCGCGACGAAAAAGCGGGAGCTGTCCTACGAGCAGTACTTC. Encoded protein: CAATKKRELSYEQYF.

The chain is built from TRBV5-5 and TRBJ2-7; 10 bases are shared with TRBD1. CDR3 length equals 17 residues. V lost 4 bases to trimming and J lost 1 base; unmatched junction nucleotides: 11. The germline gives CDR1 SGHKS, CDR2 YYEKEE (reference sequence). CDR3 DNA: TGTGCCAGCAGCCGGACAGGGGGTAGTTCCCTTTCCTACGAGCAGTACTTC. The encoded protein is CASSRTGGSSLSYEQYF. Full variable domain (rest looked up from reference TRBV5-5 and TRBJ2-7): DAGVTQSPTHLIKTRGQQVTLRCSPISGHKSVSWYQQVLGQGPQFIFQYYEKEERGRGNFPDRFSARQFPNYSSELNVNALLLGDSALYLCASSRTGGSSLSYEQYFGPGTRLTVT.

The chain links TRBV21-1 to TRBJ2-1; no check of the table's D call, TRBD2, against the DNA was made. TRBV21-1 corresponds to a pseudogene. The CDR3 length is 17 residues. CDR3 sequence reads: CASTINLWREGLYEQFF. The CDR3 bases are TGTGCCAGCACCATAAACCTATGGCGGGAGGGCCTCTATGAGCAGTTCTTC.

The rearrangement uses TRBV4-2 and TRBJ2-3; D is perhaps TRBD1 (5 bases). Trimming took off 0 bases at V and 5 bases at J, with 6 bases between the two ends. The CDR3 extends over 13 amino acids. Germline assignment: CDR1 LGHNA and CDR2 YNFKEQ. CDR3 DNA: TGTGCCAGCAGCCAAGAAGGGGTAGATACGCAGTATTTT. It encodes CASSQEGVDTQYF.